The rows below give T cell receptor beta chains drawn from one sample of a study of PD-1 blockade in classical Hodgkin lymphoma. Sequencing used immunoSEQ multiplex PCR; TCRdb keeps in-frame clones, though not all of them. The table records 29,000 or so clones, approximately 70% of them present only once. Specimen: peripheral blood mononuclear cells (PBMCs), collected before the second cycle of nivolumab. The receptor set was obtained from a human donor with classical Hodgkin lymphoma. Each CDR3 is given with its conserved first and last residue. A D gene is named only where the DNA matches it firmly.

V	D	J	CDR3	DNA
TRBV7-6	.	TRBJ2-3	CASSFGEGASTDTQYF	TGTGCCAGCAGCTTCGGTGAGGGAGCGTCCACAGATACGCAGTATTTT
TRBV7-9	.	TRBJ2-2	CASSPTGELFF	TGTGCCAGCAGCCCCACCGGGGAGCTGTTTTTT
TRBV2	.	TRBJ1-5	CASSLIGNQPQHF	TGTGCCAGCAGTCTTATTGGCAATCAGCCCCAGCATTTT
TRBV5-1	.	TRBJ2-1	CASSLGGEGIFYNEQFF	TGCGCCAGCAGCTTGGGGGGTGAGGGGATATTCTACAATGAGCAGTTCTTC
TRBV5-4	.	TRBJ2-2	CASTVWGTGELFF	TGTGCCAGCACCGTCTGGGGAACCGGGGAGCTGTTTTTT
TRBV6-5	.	TRBJ1-6	CASSYDGRSYNSPLHF	TGTGCCAGCAGTTACGACGGACGTTCCTATAATTCACCCCTCCACTTT
TRBV4-2	.	TRBJ1-5	CASSQGPGGRNSNQPQHF	TGTGCCAGCAGCCAAGGCCCCGGGGGAAGGAATAGCAATCAGCCCCAGCATTTT
TRBV6-1	TRBD1	TRBJ2-7	CASSEAGTGFF	TGTGCCAGCAGTGAAGCTGGGACAGGGTTTTTC
TRBV5-4	TRBD2	TRBJ2-1	CASSLVAGEEFF	TGTGCCAGCAGCTTGGTAGCGGGGGAGGAGTTCTTC
TRBV2	.	TRBJ1-1	CASSGTGRNTEAFF	TGTGCCAGCTCGGGTACAGGGAGGAACACTGAAGCTTTCTTT